The clone carrying this T cell receptor beta chain has at least ten counts. Its specificity is unknown. Germline lookup yields CDR1 DFQATT and CDR2 SNEGSKA (reference sequence). The CDR3 is made up of 12 amino acids. V was pared by 8 bases and J by 2 bases, with 3 bases of the junction left unmatched. The library protocol tagged individual cDNA molecules with unique molecular identifiers. TCRdb independently ran MiXCR on the 5' RACE reads; one entry per CDR3 protein. The sample holds just under 65,000 distinct CDR3 sequences; about 6% are singletons and the top ten take about 3.6%. This sample stems from a study of early T cells in non-severe SARS-CoV-2 infection. Study at large: Sequenced bulk RNA came from whole blood that was unsorted, and chains were unpaired.

Study-wide results and caveats: Missing private and CD4 specificities, VDJdb matching favored anti-spike CD8 responses.

This rearrangement joins TRBV20-1 to TRBJ2-3; 8 bases align to TRBD1. Source: whole blood, taken at baseline. The TCR originated in an adult who was a healthcare worker with PCR-confirmed SARS-CoV-2 infection or an uninfected control (not recorded which). This CDR3 is CSYRGITDTQYF. In DNA, the CDR3 is TGCAGTTACAGGGGGATCACAGATACGCAGTATTTT.